These 21 T cell receptor beta chains were all obtained from the same sample, sequenced in a study of cytomegalovirus exposure and HLA in healthy donors. In the PCR, 60 Vbeta and 13 Jbeta primers were used. The method was immunoSEQ multiplex PCR; TCRdb's version includes in-frame clones alone and lacks a portion of them. The table has about 150,000 clones, approximately 69% seen once. Specimen: PBMCs. The origin of the receptors is a man aged 25 to 40 in good health and CMV-seronegative.

The V call is TRBV5-6, the J call TRBJ2-3, with 9 bases matching TRBD2. CDR3 length equals 15 residues. V trimming: 6 bases; J trimming: 0 bases; junction bases outside the gene matches: 5. Germline CDR1 SGHDT, CDR2 YYEEEE. In DNA form, the CDR3 reads TGTGCCAGCACCAGCGGGGGGTACAGCACAGATACGCAGTATTTT. The encoded protein is CASTSGGYSTDTQYF.

The chain has TRBV29-1 and TRBJ2-3; 10 nucleotides align to TRBD2. V dropped 7 bases and J dropped 3; count of bases not matched to a gene: 16. The CDR3 length is 17 residues. From germline, CDR1 is SQVTM and CDR2 ANQGSEA. The CDR3 DNA sequence: TGCAGCGCAGAAAAGGTAGTAGCGGGGGGACCTACAGATACGCAGTATTTT. Its translation is CSAEKVVAGGPTDTQYF.

The table lists this clone with a count of one. This sequence joins TRBV28 and TRBJ1-5; TRBD1 matches at 7 bases. The junction had 11 bases not matched to a gene; V was cut back by 5 bases and J by 7 bases. CDR3 length: 15 amino acids. Germline V CDR1 and CDR2: MDHEN, SYDVKM. The CDR3 region has the DNA TGTGCCAGCAGTCTCATGACAGGGAAGTTACAGCCCCAGCATTTT. Encoded protein: CASSLMTGKLQPQHF.

V gene TRBV9 combines with J gene TRBJ2-2, with 10 bases lining up with TRBD1. The CDR3 is 16 residues long. The V gene's germline CDR1 is SGDLS and CDR2 YYNGEE. The trim removed 2 bases at V and 6 bases at J, leaving 7 bases unmatched. CDR3 in amino acids: CASSVQTGGLPGELFF. Here the CDR3 DNA reads TGTGCCAGCAGCGTCCAGACAGGGGGCCTTCCCGGGGAGCTGTTTTTT.

This clone was recorded a few times. The J gene is TRBJ2-7, the V gene TRBV28; 9 nucleotides agree with TRBD2. Germline lookup yields CDR1 MDHEN and CDR2 SYDVKM. The J segment lost 3 bases and the V segment lost 5 bases, leaving 11 bases of the junction unmatched. The CDR3 loop spans 16 amino acids. The CDR3 reads CASSIPTSGLNYEQYF. The CDR3 coding sequence is TGTGCCAGCAGTATACCGACTAGCGGACTCAACTACGAGCAGTACTTC.

The chain joins TRBV7-6 to TRBJ2-7; perhaps TRBD2 as D (5 bases). The germline V gene has CDR1 SGHVS and CDR2 FNYEAQ. The CDR3 consists of 17 residues. The V and J ends lost 1 base and 0 bases respectively, with 16 bases between them. CDR3 loop: CASSLVSRQAGSYEQYF. The CDR3 DNA is TGTGCCAGCAGCTTAGTCTCGAGGCAGGCGGGCTCCTACGAGCAGTACTTC.

This chain uses TRBV10-3 with TRBJ2-7; D perhaps matches TRBD2 (5 bases). The CDR3 contains 12 residues. V was clipped by 10 bases and J by 6 bases, with 16 bases between them. CDR1 is ENHRY and CDR2 is SYGVKD in the germline V gene. The CDR3 sequence: CATPGFTGEQYF. CDR3 nucleotide sequence: TGTGCCACGCCGGGGTTCACGGGCGAGCAGTACTTC.

DNA for the CDR3: TGTGCCAGCACCACCCCAGGGGGCGGCGAGCAGTACTTC. It codes for CASTTPGGGEQYF. The chain combines TRBV6-5 with TRBJ2-7; 8 bases line up with TRBD1. V lost 7 bases to trimming and J lost 6 bases; unmatched junction nucleotides: 8. This CDR3 has 13 amino acids. Germline V CDR1 and CDR2: MNHEY, SVGAGI.

This clone was counted between two and nine times. The chain is built from TRBV6-5 and TRBJ1-2, with 9 bases fitting TRBD1. V trimming: 5 bases; J trimming: 8 bases; junction bases outside the gene matches: 9. This CDR3 spans 14 amino acids. Germline CDR1 reads MNHEY; CDR2 reads SVGAGI. DNA of the CDR3: TGTGCCAGCAGTCACGAACCGGGACAGGGAGGCTACACCTTC. Translation gives CASSHEPGQGGYTF.

The J gene is TRBJ2-7, the V gene TRBV11-2, with TRBD1 matching 9 bases. The V gene end was trimmed by 5 bases and the J gene end by 5 bases; junction bases not matched to a gene: 10. Germline V gene lookup returns CDR1 SGHAT and CDR2 FQNNGV. CDR3 length: 15 amino acids. Here the CDR3 reads CASSLISGQGHEQYF. The CDR3 DNA sequence: TGTGCCAGCAGCCTCATTTCGGGACAGGGCCACGAGCAGTACTTC.

The chain uses TRBV7-2 and TRBJ2-3, with 12 bases that match TRBD2. The CDR3 has 15 amino acids. Germline V gene lookup returns CDR1 SGHTA and CDR2 FQGNSA. Trimming at V came to 5 bases and at J to 6 bases, leaving 6 bases not matched to a gene. CDR3 sequence: CASSHLAGGLDTQYF. CDR3 coding DNA: TGTGCCAGCAGCCATCTAGCGGGGGGGCTGGATACGCAGTATTTT.

This rearrangement joins TRBV30 to TRBJ1-1; D gene uncertain. V was shortened by 3 bases and J by 7 bases, with 15 bases between the two germline ends. Germline-derived CDR1 and CDR2 are GTSNPN and SVGIG (reference sequence). The CDR3 is 13 amino acids. CDR3 region: CAWSLGGAREAFF. The CDR3, as DNA: TGTGCCTGGAGCCTGGGAGGTGCCCGTGAAGCTTTCTTT.

This chain joins TRBV5-4 and TRBJ1-1; D uncertain. Between the trimmed V and J ends, which lost 3 bases and 3 bases, there was a span of 3 bases. CDR3 length: 11 residues. Per the germline V gene, CDR1 is SGHNT and CDR2 is YYREEE (reference sequence). The CDR3 loop reads CASSSYTEAFF. The CDR3 nucleotides read TGTGCCAGCAGCTCATACACTGAAGCTTTCTTT. The full variable domain, its missing parts supplied by reference TRBV5-4 and TRBJ1-1, is ETGVTQSPTHLIKTRGQQVTLRCSSQSGHNTVSWYQQALGQGPQFIFQYYREEENGRGNFPPRFSGLQFPNYSSELNVNALELDDSALYLCASSSYTEAFFGQGTRLTVV.

The rearrangement links TRBV6-5 to TRBJ2-1; 7 positions agree with TRBD1. Trimming cost V 6 bases and J 6 bases; bases outside gene matches: 8. The CDR3 spans 14 residues. The germline gives CDR1 MNHEY, CDR2 SVGAGI. The CDR3 loop reads CASSLGTVSNEQFF. The DNA of the CDR3 is TGTGCCAGCAGCCTAGGGACAGTTTCCAATGAGCAGTTCTTC.

This chain connects TRBV28 to TRBJ1-1; D is undetermined. Germline loops: CDR1 MDHEN, CDR2 SYDVKM. The ends were cut back, 3 bases at V and 1 base at J, with 6 bases in the middle. CDR3 size: 13 residues. CDR3 bases: TGTGCCAGCAGTTTTCCTACGAACACTGAAGCTTTCTTT. Its protein product is CASSFPTNTEAFF.

The chain has TRBV5-1 and TRBJ1-1; 7 bases map to TRBD1. This CDR3 spans 15 amino acids. In germline, CDR1 is SGHRS, CDR2 YFSETQ. The ends lost 4 bases at V and 4 bases at J; junction bases unmatched: 10. The CDR3 region is CASSTGQPGVTEAFF. The CDR3 region has the DNA TGCGCCAGCAGCACGGGACAGCCCGGGGTCACTGAAGCTTTCTTT.

This chain connects TRBV2 to TRBJ1-1, with D unclear. The CDR3 consists of 16 residues. The V gene lost 3 bases and the J gene lost 0 bases, with 14 bases spanning the gap. The germline V gene has CDR1 SNHLY and CDR2 FYNNEI. The CDR3 protein is CASSDSPFRLNTEAFF. CDR3 sequence (DNA): TGTGCCAGCAGTGATTCCCCGTTCCGTTTGAACACTGAAGCTTTCTTT.

In DNA, the CDR3 is TGTGCCAGCAGTTATGCAGGGGAGTACAATGAGCAGTTCTTC. This codes for CASSYAGEYNEQFF. The chain couples TRBV6-5 to TRBJ2-1, with a tentative D call TRBD1 (6 bases). There are 14 residues in the CDR3. The V end was cut by 3 bases, the J end by 4 bases, with 10 bases between. The germline V gene encodes CDR1 MNHEY and CDR2 SVGAGI.

The chain employs TRBV7-9 and TRBJ1-2, with 7 bases matching TRBD1. Losses at the gene ends were 0 bases for V and 5 bases for J; bases not matched to a gene: 9. Germline V CDR1 and CDR2: SEHNR, FQNEAQ (reference sequence). This CDR3 contains 16 residues. The CDR3 bases are TGTGCCAGCAGCTTAGCGCTCGGACAGGACCCTTATGGCTACACCTTC. Translating it yields CASSLALGQDPYGYTF.

The V gene is TRBV7-2, the J gene TRBJ1-6; 7 positions match TRBD1. J gave up 6 bases and V 8 bases, and 10 bases lay outside the gene matches. CDR3 length: 15 residues. CDR1 is SGHTA and CDR2 is FQGNSA in the germline V gene. CDR3: CASCDSGTANSPLHF. The CDR3 bases are TGTGCCAGCTGCGACTCCGGGACAGCTAATTCACCCCTCCACTTT. The full variable domain, in which reference TRBV7-2 and TRBJ1-6 provide the parts outside the CDR3, is GAGVSQSPSNKVTEKGKDVELRCDPISGHTALYWYRQSLGQGLEFLIYFQGNSAPDKSGLPSDRFSAERTGGSVSTLTIQRTQQEDSAVYLCASCDSGTANSPLHFGNGTRLTVT.

This sequence joins TRBV6-5 and TRBJ2-3, with D maybe TRBD2 (5 bases). Trimming removed 6 bases from V and 5 bases from J, with 12 bases in between. The CDR3 loop spans 13 amino acids. CDR1 is MNHEY and CDR2 is SVGAGI in the germline V gene. The CDR3 protein is CASRPSSLDTQYF. The CDR3 region has the DNA TGTGCCAGCAGGCCTTCTAGCTTAGATACGCAGTATTTT.